The 16 T cell receptor beta chains in this list originate from one sample, sequenced in a study of shared T cell receptors in the human thymus. Measured with immunoSEQ multiplex PCR; TCRdb has only the in-frame clones, and not every one. This sample has some 640,000 clones, with more than 75% found just once. The same sample was also studied in work on human thymus T cells.

The sample consisted of thymocytes. Receptors originate from a boy under three years old with a congenital heart defect.

CDR3 region: CASMRTSGSPDTQYF. The CDR3, as DNA: TGTGCCAGTATGCGGACTAGCGGGAGCCCAGATACGCAGTATTTT. The chain employs TRBV19 and TRBJ2-3; 13 bases align to TRBD2. Germline CDR1 reads LNHDA; CDR2 reads SQIVND (reference sequence). CDR3 length: 15 amino acids. After removal of 7 bases from V and 4 bases from J, the junction contained 5 bases not matched to a gene. The complete variable domain, with remaining parts taken from reference TRBV19 and TRBJ2-3, reads DGGITQSPKYLFRKEGQNVTLSCEQNLNHDAMYWYRQDPGQGLRLIYYSQIVNDFQKGDIAEGYSVSREKKESFPLTVTSAQKNPTAFYLCASMRTSGSPDTQYFGPGTRLTVL.

This sequence joins TRBV28 and TRBJ1-5; 7 nucleotides align to TRBD1. Per the germline V gene, CDR1 is MDHEN and CDR2 is SYDVKM. The V segment lost 2 bases and the J segment 4 bases; nucleotides outside the gene matches: 8. The CDR3 sequence is 16 residues long. The CDR3 DNA sequence: TGTGCCAGCAGTTTAGCAATCGCAGGGGGGAATCAGCCCCAGCATTTT. This translates into CASSLAIAGGNQPQHF.

This chain connects TRBV27 to TRBJ2-5; D call uncertain. Germline assignment: CDR1 MNHEY and CDR2 SMNVEV (reference sequence). The length of the CDR3 is 16 residues. V was clipped by 4 bases and J by 0 bases, with 15 bases between them. In DNA form, the CDR3 reads TGTGCCAGCAGTTCACCCCCTCGGGTGTACCAAGAGACCCAGTACTTC. Its protein product is CASSSPPRVYQETQYF.

This chain links TRBV30 with TRBJ2-6; no definite D call. From germline, CDR1 is GTSNPN and CDR2 SVGIG (reference sequence). Trimming pared 3 bases from V and 0 bases from J, leaving 6 bases between. The CDR3 runs 14 residues. CDR3 sequence reads: CAWSSSSGANVLTF. DNA of the CDR3: TGTGCCTGGAGCTCGAGCTCTGGGGCCAACGTCCTGACTTTC. Full variable domain (rest looked up from reference TRBV30 and TRBJ2-6): SQTIHQWPATLVQPVGSPLSLECTVEGTSNPNLYWYRQAAGRGLQLLFYSVGIGQISSEVPQNLSASRPQDRQFILSSKKLLLSDSGFYLCAWSSSSGANVLTFGAGSRLTVL.

CDR3 sequence: CASQGRMNTEAFF. For the CDR3, the DNA is TGCGCCAGCCAGGGGCGGATGAACACTGAAGCTTTCTTT. The J gene is TRBJ1-1, the V gene TRBV5-1; D is possibly TRBD1 (6 bases). The germline V gene encodes CDR1 SGHRS and CDR2 YFSETQ. Trimming cost V 7 bases and J 0 bases, with 10 bases left between them. The CDR3 consists of 13 residues.

The rearrangement joins TRBV5-1 to TRBJ2-4; TRBD2 matches at 15 bases. The junction had 7 bases not matched to a gene; V was cut back by 6 bases and J by 9 bases. The CDR3 totals 15 residues. CDR1 SGHRS and CDR2 YFSETQ come from the germline V gene. The CDR3, as DNA: TGCGCCAGCATCCGGACTAGCGGGAGGGCAGGCATTCAGTACTTC. This gives the protein CASIRTSGRAGIQYF. The full variable domain, with the rest looked up from reference TRBV5-1 and TRBJ2-4, is KAGVTQTPRYLIKTRGQQVTLSCSPISGHRSVSWYQQTPGQGLQFLFEYFSETQRNKGNFPGRFSGRQFSNSRSEMNVSTLELGDSALYLCASIRTSGRAGIQYFGAGTRLSVL.

This chain connects TRBV2 to TRBJ1-5, with D uncertain. Between the trimmed V and J ends, which lost 5 bases and 7 bases, there was a span of 9 bases. Germline V gene sequence: CDR1 SNHLY, CDR2 FYNNEI. The CDR3 consists of 12 residues. The CDR3 protein is CASSNRGQPQHF. The DNA for the CDR3 is TGTGCCAGCAGTAACCGGGGACAGCCCCAGCATTTT.

The chain joins TRBV10-3 to TRBJ2-6, with 12 bases identical to TRBD1. Germline V CDR1 and CDR2: ENHRY, SYGVKD. The CDR3 consists of 19 residues. Trimming took 6 bases from V and 2 from J; bases not matched to a gene: 11. CDR3 DNA sequence: TGTGCCATCAGGACCTCGGGACAGGGGGCCCCGGCTGGGGCCAACGTCCTGACTTTC. This encodes CAIRTSGQGAPAGANVLTF.

The chain carries TRBV7-2 and TRBJ2-7; tentatively, D is TRBD2 (5 bases). Trimming shortened V by 4 bases and J by 2 bases, and 15 bases separated the two germline ends. Germline V gene sequence: CDR1 SGHTA, CDR2 FQGNSA. The CDR3 sequence is 15 residues long. The CDR3 loop reads CASSSALVVPYEQYF. CDR3 nucleotide sequence: TGTGCCAGCAGCTCGGCACTAGTTGTTCCCTACGAGCAGTACTTC.

V and J are TRBV7-6 and TRBJ2-1; 10 bases are a match to TRBD1. The V and J ends lost 0 bases and 8 bases, in that order; junction bases with no gene match: 4. The CDR3 loop spans 15 amino acids. Germline V gene sequence: CDR1 SGHVS, CDR2 FNYEAQ. CDR3 coding DNA: TGTGCCAGCAGCTTAGCCCGGGACAGGGGCCATGAGCAGTTCTTC. Encoded protein: CASSLARDRGHEQFF.

This chain uses TRBV11-2 with TRBJ2-1, with D maybe TRBD1 (6 bases). The CDR3 covers 17 residues. Per germline, CDR1 SGHAT and CDR2 FQNNGV. V was trimmed by 1 base and J by 0 bases, leaving 13 bases between them. The CDR3 loop is CASSLVDSLSSYNEQFF. The CDR3 DNA follows: TGTGCCAGCAGCTTAGTGGACAGCCTGAGCTCCTACAATGAGCAGTTCTTC.

The genes are TRBV11-2 and TRBJ2-1, with 8 bases matching TRBD2. The CDR3 is 16 amino acids. The junction had 5 bases not matched to a gene; V was cut back by 4 bases and J by 0 bases. Per germline, CDR1 SGHAT and CDR2 FQNNGV. The CDR3 region is CASSSIAGSSYNEQFF. The CDR3 DNA is TGTGCCAGCAGCTCCATAGCGGGGAGCTCCTACAATGAGCAGTTCTTC.

This chain uses TRBV4-1 with TRBJ2-3; D is possibly TRBD2 (6 bases). Germline V gene lookup returns CDR1 MGHRA and CDR2 YSYEKL. V dropped 3 bases and J dropped 1 base, with 20 bases sitting between them. The CDR3 extends over 18 amino acids. The CDR3 reads CASSHPGITGDRTDTQYF. The CDR3 DNA is TGCGCCAGCAGCCACCCAGGGATCACGGGGGATCGCACAGATACGCAGTATTTT.

The CDR3 coding sequence is TGTGCCTGGAGGAGGGCGGTAATGGGCTATGGCTACACCTTC. This translates into CAWRRAVMGYGYTF. This rearrangement joins TRBV30 to TRBJ1-2; D remains unclear. Trimming took 3 bases from V and 4 from J, leaving 15 bases between them. CDR3 size: 14 residues. CDR1 is GTSNPN, CDR2 SVGIG, per germline (reference sequence).

This clone was observed a few times. The chain links TRBV28 to TRBJ2-3; 7 bases are shared with TRBD1. This CDR3 is built from 14 residues. The germline V gene encodes CDR1 MDHEN and CDR2 SYDVKM. The V segment lost 5 bases and the J segment 2 bases; nucleotides outside the gene matches: 4. The CDR3 region has the DNA TGTGCCAGCAGTCGGGACAGCTACACAGATACGCAGTATTTT. This translates into CASSRDSYTDTQYF.

V usage is TRBV4-3 and J usage is TRBJ2-1, with D possibly being TRBD2 (6 bases). V lost 1 base and J lost 1, with 14 bases in between. CDR1 is LGHNA, CDR2 YSLEER, per germline. The CDR3 covers 17 residues. The CDR3 sequence: CASSQGVSAGSYNEQFF. Here the CDR3 DNA reads TGCGCCAGCAGCCAAGGCGTTTCGGCGGGGTCCTACAATGAGCAGTTCTTC.